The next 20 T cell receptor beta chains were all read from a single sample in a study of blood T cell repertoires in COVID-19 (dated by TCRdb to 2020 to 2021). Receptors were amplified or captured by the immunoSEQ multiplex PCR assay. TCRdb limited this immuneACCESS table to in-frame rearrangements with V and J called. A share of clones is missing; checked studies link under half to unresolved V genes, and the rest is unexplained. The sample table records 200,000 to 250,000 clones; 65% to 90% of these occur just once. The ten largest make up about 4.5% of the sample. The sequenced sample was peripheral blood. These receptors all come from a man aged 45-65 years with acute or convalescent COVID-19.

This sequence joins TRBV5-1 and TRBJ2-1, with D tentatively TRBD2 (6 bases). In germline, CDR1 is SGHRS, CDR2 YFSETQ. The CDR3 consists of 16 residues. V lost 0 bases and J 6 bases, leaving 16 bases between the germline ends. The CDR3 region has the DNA TGCGCCAGCAGCTTGGAGTTTGTAGCGGCGGGCAATGAGCAGTTCTTC. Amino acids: CASSLEFVAAGNEQFF.

Here the CDR3 reads CASSIVGNEQFF. Written as DNA, the CDR3 is TGTGCCAGTAGTATCGTCGGGAATGAGCAGTTCTTC. The chain combines TRBV19 with TRBJ2-1; D remains unclear. Germline V lookup: CDR1 LNHDA, CDR2 SQIVND (reference sequence). CDR3 length: 12 amino acids. Trimming removed 3 bases from V and 7 bases from J, with 7 bases in between. The full variable domain, its missing parts supplied by reference TRBV19 and TRBJ2-1, is DGGITQSPKYLFRKEGQNVTLSCEQNLNHDAMYWYRQDPGQGLRLIYYSQIVNDFQKGDIAEGYSVSREKKESFPLTVTSAQKNPTAFYLCASSIVGNEQFFGPGTRLTVL.

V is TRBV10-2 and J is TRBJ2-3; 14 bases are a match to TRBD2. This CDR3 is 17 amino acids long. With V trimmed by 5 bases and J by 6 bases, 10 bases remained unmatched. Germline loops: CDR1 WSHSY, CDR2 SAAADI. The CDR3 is CASSSVGLAGGGDTQYF. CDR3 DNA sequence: TGCGCCAGCAGTAGCGTAGGACTAGCGGGGGGTGGGGATACGCAGTATTTT.

The DNA for the CDR3 is TGTGCCAGCAGTGACCCACCCCCGTACAGGGAGGGGTCCTACGAGCAGTACTTC. As protein: CASSDPPPYREGSYEQYF. This sequence joins TRBV6-4 and TRBJ2-7; possibly TRBD2 for D (7 bases). Germline CDR1 is MRHNA and CDR2 is SNTAGT. This CDR3 has 18 residues. V was clipped by 2 bases and J by 1 base, with 21 bases between them.

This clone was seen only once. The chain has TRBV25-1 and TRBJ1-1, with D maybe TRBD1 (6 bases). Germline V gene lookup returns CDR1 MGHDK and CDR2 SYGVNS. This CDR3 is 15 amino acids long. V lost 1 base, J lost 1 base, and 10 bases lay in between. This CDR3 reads CASSELGQTNTEAFF. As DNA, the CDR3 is TGTGCCAGCAGTGAATTGGGACAAACGAACACTGAAGCTTTCTTT.

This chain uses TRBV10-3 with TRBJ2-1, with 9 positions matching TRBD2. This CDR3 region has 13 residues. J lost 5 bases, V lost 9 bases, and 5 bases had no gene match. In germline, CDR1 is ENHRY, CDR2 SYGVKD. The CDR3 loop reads CAISSGENNEQFF. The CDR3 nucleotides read TGTGCCATTTCTAGCGGGGAGAACAATGAGCAGTTCTTC.

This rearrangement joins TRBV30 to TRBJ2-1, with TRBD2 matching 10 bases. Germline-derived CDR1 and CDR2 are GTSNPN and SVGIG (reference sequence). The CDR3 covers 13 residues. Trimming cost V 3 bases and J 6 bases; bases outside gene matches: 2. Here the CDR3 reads CAWRERGGNEQFF. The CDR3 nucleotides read TGTGCCTGGAGGGAGCGGGGGGGCAATGAGCAGTTCTTC.

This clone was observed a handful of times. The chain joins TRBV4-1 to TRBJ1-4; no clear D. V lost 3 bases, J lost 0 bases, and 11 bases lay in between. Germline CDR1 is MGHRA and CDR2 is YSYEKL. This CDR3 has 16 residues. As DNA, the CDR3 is TGCGCCAGCAGCCACCCCCCCGGTGCAACTAATGAAAAACTGTTTTTT. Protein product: CASSHPPGATNEKLFF.

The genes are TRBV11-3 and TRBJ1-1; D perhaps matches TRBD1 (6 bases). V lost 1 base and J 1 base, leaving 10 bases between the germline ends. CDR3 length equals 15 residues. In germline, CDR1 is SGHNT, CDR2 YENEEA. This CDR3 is CASSLGGGENTEAFF. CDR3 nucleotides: TGTGCCAGCAGCTTAGGAGGGGGAGAGAACACTGAAGCTTTCTTT. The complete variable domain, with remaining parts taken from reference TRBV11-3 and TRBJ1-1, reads EAGVVQSPRYKIIEKKQPVAFWCNPISGHNTLYWYLQNLGQGPELLIRYENEEAVDDSQLPKDRFSAERLKGVDSTLKIQPAELGDSAVYLCASSLGGGENTEAFFGQGTRLTVV.

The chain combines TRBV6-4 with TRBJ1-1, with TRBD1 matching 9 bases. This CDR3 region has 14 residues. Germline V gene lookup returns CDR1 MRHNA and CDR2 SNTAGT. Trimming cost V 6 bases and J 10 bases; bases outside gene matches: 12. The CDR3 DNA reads TGTGCCAGCAGGCCTCGGACAGGGGCAGAGTCAGCTTTCTTT. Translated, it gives CASRPRTGAESAFF.

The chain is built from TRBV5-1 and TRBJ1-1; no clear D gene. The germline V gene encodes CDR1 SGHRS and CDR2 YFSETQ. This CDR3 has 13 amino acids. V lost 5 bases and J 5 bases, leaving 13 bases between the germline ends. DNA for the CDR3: TGCGCCAGCAGAAGCGGGAGGGAAACTGAAGCTTTCTTT. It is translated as CASRSGRETEAFF.

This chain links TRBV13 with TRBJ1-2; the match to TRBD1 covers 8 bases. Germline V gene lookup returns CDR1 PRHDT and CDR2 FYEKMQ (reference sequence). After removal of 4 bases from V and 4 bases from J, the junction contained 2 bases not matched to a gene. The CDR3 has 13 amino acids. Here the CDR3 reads CASSSGQAYGYTF. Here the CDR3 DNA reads TGTGCCAGCAGCTCGGGACAGGCCTATGGCTACACCTTC.

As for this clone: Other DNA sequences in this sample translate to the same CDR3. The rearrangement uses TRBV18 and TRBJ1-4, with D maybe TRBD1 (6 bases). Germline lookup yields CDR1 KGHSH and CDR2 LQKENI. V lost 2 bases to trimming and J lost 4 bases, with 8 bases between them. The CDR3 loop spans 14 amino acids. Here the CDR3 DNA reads TGTGCCAGCTCACCAACAGGGAGTAATGAAAAACTGTTTTTT. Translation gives CASSPTGSNEKLFF.

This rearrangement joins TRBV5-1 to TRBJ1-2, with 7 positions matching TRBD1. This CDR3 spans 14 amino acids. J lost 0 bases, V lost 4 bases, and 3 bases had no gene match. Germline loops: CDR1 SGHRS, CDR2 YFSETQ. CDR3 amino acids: CASSADRANYGYTF. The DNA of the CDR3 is TGCGCCAGCAGCGCCGACAGGGCTAACTATGGCTACACCTTC.

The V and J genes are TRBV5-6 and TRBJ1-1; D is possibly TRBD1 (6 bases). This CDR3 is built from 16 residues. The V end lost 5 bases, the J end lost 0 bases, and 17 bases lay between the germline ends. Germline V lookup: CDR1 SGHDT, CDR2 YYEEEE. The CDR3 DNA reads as TGTGCCAGCAGAGTTGGACAGAGGAACTTGAACACTGAAGCTTTCTTT. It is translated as CASRVGQRNLNTEAFF.

DNA of the CDR3: TGTGCCAGCACCCCGGGACAGGGTAACACTGAAGCTTTCTTT. Its protein product is CASTPGQGNTEAFF. V usage is TRBV6-2 or TRBV6-3 and J usage is TRBJ1-1; TRBD1 aligns across 9 bases. Germline CDR1 and CDR2: MNHEY and SVGEGT. V lost 7 bases and J lost 2; bases outside the gene matches: 5. This CDR3 contains 14 residues.

The CDR3: CASSFDRTNTGELFF. The CDR3 nucleotides are TGTGCCAGCAGCTTCGACAGGACGAACACCGGGGAGCTGTTTTTT. The chain combines TRBV5-4 with TRBJ2-2, with D tentatively TRBD1 (6 bases). V lost 2 bases and J 0 bases, leaving 8 bases between the germline ends. Looked up from germline, CDR1 is SGHNT and CDR2 is YYREEE (reference sequence). CDR3 length: 15 amino acids.

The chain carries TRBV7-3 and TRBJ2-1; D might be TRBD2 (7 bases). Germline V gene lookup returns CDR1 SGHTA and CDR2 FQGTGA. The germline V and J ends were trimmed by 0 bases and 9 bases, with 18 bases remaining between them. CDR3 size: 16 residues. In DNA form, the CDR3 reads TGTGCCAGCAGCTTAACCACCCGGGGGCAGCGGGGTGAGCAGTTCTTC. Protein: CASSLTTRGQRGEQFF. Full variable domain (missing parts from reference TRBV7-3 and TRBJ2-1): GAGVSQTPSNKVTEKGKYVELRCDPISGHTALYWYRQSLGQGPEFLIYFQGTGAADDSGLPNDRFFAVRPEGSVSTLKIQRTERGDSAVYLCASSLTTRGQRGEQFFGPGTRLTVL.

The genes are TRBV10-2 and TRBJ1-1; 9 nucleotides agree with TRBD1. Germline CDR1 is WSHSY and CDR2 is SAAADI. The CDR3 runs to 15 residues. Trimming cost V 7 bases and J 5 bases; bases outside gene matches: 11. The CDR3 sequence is CASTRDRVKLTEAFF. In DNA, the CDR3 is TGCGCCAGCACCAGGGACAGGGTAAAACTAACTGAAGCTTTCTTT.

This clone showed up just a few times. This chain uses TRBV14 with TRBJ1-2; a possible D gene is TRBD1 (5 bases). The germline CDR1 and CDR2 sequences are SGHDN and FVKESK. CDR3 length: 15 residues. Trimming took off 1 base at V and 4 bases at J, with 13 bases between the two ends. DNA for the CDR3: TGTGCCAGCAGCCAAGCGGGGGGACGCGTCTATGGCTACACCTTC. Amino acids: CASSQAGGRVYGYTF. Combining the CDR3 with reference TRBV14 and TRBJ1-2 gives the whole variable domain EAGVTQFPSHSVIEKGQTVTLRCDPISGHDNLYWYRRVMGKEIKFLLHFVKESKQDESGMPNNRFLAERTGGTYSTLKVQPAELEDSGVYFCASSQAGGRVYGYTFGSGTRLTVV.